This is a list of T cell receptor beta chains from one sample in a study of shared T cell receptors in the human thymus. Generated by immunoSEQ multiplex PCR, the TCRdb table keeps only in-frame clones and is missing some. The table includes some 700,000 clones, 80% to 90% detected once. The same specimen was also included in a second study, on human thymus T cells.

Sequenced material: thymocytes. These receptors all stem from a girl under three years old with a congenital heart defect. CDR3s include the opening cysteine and the closing phenylalanine or tryptophan. Fields, in order: J gene, V gene, clone size, D gene, CDR3 DNA, CDR3 protein. The D gene is left open where the match is weak. The listing skips clone size in some rows; elsewhere it reads once, few, many or a size class.

>TRBJ2-5|TRBV5-1|.|.
TGCGCCAGCAGCCCGAAACAGGATTTCCAAGAGACCCAGTACTTC
CASSPKQDFQETQYF
>TRBJ2-7|TRBV28|.|TRBD1
TGTGCCAGCAGCCCTGGACAGGAAAGGTATGAGCAGTACTTC
CASSPGQERYEQYF
>TRBJ1-4|TRBV19|once|.
TGTGCCAGTAGCGTGCGTGGGCCCGGTAATGAAAAACTGTTTTTT
CASSVRGPGNEKLFF
>TRBJ1-2|TRBV7-9|.|.
TGTGCCAGCAGCTTTGTTTCGACTGCTAAACCTCCTAACTATGGCTACACCTTC
CASSFVSTAKPPNYGYTF
>TRBJ1-5|TRBV7-2|.|.
TGTGCCAGCAGCTTCCACTCCCTTTCGCGCAATCAGCCCCAGCATTTT
CASSFHSLSRNQPQHF
>TRBJ1-1|TRBV2|.|.
TGTGCCAGCAGTATTTACAGGGCCGAAGCTTTCTTT
CASSIYRAEAFF
>TRBJ2-7|TRBV11-2|once|TRBD2
TGTGCCAGCAGCTTACCGAGGACTAGCGGGGCTGACTACGAGCAGTACTTC
CASSLPRTSGADYEQYF
>TRBJ1-1|TRBV6-5|.|.
TGTGCCAGCAGTTTCTTCCCGTGGAGGGTGGCTGAAGCTTTCTTT
CASSFFPWRVAEAFF
>TRBJ2-5|TRBV10-2|.|TRBD2
TGCGCCAGCCACCGGACTAGCGGGGGGGCAGAAGAGACCCAGTACTTC
CASHRTSGGAEETQYF
>TRBJ1-2|TRBV4-1|.|.
TGCGCCAGCAGCCAAGATCGCAGGGTTCACGAAATTAACTATGGCTACACCTTC
CASSQDRRVHEINYGYTF
>TRBJ2-3|TRBV12-5|once|TRBD2
TGTGCTAGTGGTTTGGGACTAGCGGGGGTTACGCAGTATTTT
CASGLGLAGVTQYF
>TRBJ1-3|TRBV18|.|.
TGTGCCAGCTTCATGGGACAAGGGACCTCTGGAAACACCATATATTTT
CASFMGQGTSGNTIYF
>TRBJ2-7|TRBV4-2|.|.
TGTGCCAGCAGCCTGGGGGGGCAAAGCTCCTACGAGCAGTACTTC
CASSLGGQSSYEQYF
>TRBJ1-6|TRBV18|.|.
TGTGCCAGCTCACCTATTCAGAACCTTTATAATTCACCCCTCCACTTT
CASSPIQNLYNSPLHF
>TRBJ2-1|TRBV7-2|few|.
TGTGCCAGCATCCAAACAGGGCAGGACAATGAGCAGTTCTTC
CASIQTGQDNEQFF
>TRBJ2-3|TRBV27|.|TRBD2
TGTGCCAGCAGTTTAACCTCCCTCCCGGGACTAGCGGTCACAGATACGCAGTATTTT
CASSLTSLPGLAVTDTQYF